This T cell receptor (beta chain) was sequenced during a study of tumor and adjacent non-tumor tissue in lung cancer. Looking at the study overall: The patients, around 9 men and a handful of women, were roughly 31 to 80 with stage I to III disease. Study findings and constraints: Shorter survival was associated with higher TCR diversity in tumors. Tumor tissue had significantly higher TCR diversity than normal lung. Tumor repertoires had a smaller top 100 clone share than normal lung.

This clonotype has just a few counts. The antigen is unknown. A read error is possible here, since a much larger clone lies one base away. No cell sorting was done before RNA was extracted from the tissue. Distant lung tissue was collected more than 3 cm away from the tumor edge. Three rounds of nested PCR, following a modified ARM-PCR protocol, produced the TCRbeta library. TCRdb re-analysed the multiplex PCR reads in MiXCR, keeping a single row per CDR3 protein. The repertoire has some 100,000 distinct CDR3 sequences, roughly two thirds of them found once; the top ten carry around 19%. Germline CDR1 SGHDN, CDR2 FVKESK. The CDR3 is 11 residues long. V shed 3 bases and J shed 2 bases, with 2 bases lying between them.

Sequenced material: distant non-tumor lung tissue. The chain joins TRBV14 to TRBJ2-7, with unresolved D. The TCR originated in a man between 25 and 39 years old with non-small cell lung cancer. CDR3 nucleotides: TGTGCCAGCAGCCACGCCTACGAGCAGTACTTC. This translates into CASSHAYEQYF.